The 21 T cell receptor beta chains presented below share a single source sample, sequenced in a study of cytomegalovirus exposure and HLA in healthy donors (dated by TCRdb to the late 2010s). Receptors were amplified or captured by the immunoSEQ multiplex PCR assay. A mixture of 60 forward primers for TCR Vbeta segments and 13 reverse primers for TCR Jbeta segments was used in the multiplex PCR. TCRdb re-hosts the immuneACCESS table, in-frame sequences only. Its copies lack some clones; in the studies checked, an unresolved V gene accounts for under half of them, and the cause for the rest is not known. The sample yields 250,000 to 350,000 clones; 80% were counted once. About 0.28% of the sample lies in the top ten. The sample consisted of PBMCs. Receptors originate from a girl aged 2 to 9 in good health and CMV-seronegative.

The rearrangement uses TRBV5-1 and TRBJ1-6; 9 nucleotides align to TRBD1. The CDR3 contains 15 residues. Germline CDR1 SGHRS, CDR2 YFSETQ. Losses at the gene ends were 0 bases for V and 13 bases for J; bases not matched to a gene: 8. The DNA of the CDR3 is TGCGCCAGCAGCTTGGAGGGACAGGGTACTTACCCCCTCCACTTT. Protein product: CASSLEGQGTYPLHF.

V usage is TRBV5-1 and J usage is TRBJ2-1; TRBD2 is a possible D gene (6 bases). With 7 bases removed from V and 7 bases from J, the gap between germline ends came to 18 bases. The germline gives CDR1 SGHRS, CDR2 YFSETQ. The CDR3 is made up of 14 amino acids. This CDR3 reads CASQTGLEGNEQFF. The CDR3 coding sequence is TGCGCCAGCCAGACGGGACTCGAGGGTAATGAGCAGTTCTTC.

This sequence joins TRBV27 and TRBJ2-3; D unclear. Trimming removed 5 bases at V and 0 bases at J, with 9 bases between. The CDR3 contains 14 residues. CDR1 and CDR2 (germline): MNHEY, SMNVEV (reference sequence). CDR3 protein: CASSPIGSTDTQYF. DNA of the CDR3: TGTGCCAGCAGTCCTATTGGTAGCACAGATACGCAGTATTTT.

This chain uses TRBV6-4 with TRBJ2-7, with D maybe TRBD2 (6 bases). The germline gives CDR1 MRHNA, CDR2 SNTAGT. V dropped 3 bases and J dropped 0 bases, with 21 bases sitting between them. The CDR3 loop spans 18 amino acids. The CDR3 sequence: CASSENPYIAESSYEQYF. CDR3 in DNA: TGTGCCAGCAGTGAAAATCCCTACATAGCGGAAAGCTCCTACGAGCAGTACTTC.

The V and J genes are TRBV4-1 and TRBJ2-4, with 8 bases aligning to TRBD1. The germline gives CDR1 MGHRA, CDR2 YSYEKL. V lost 5 bases, J lost 6 bases, and 15 bases stayed unmatched. This CDR3 spans 17 amino acids. CDR3 in amino acids: CASSFGGTGGYTNIQYF. The CDR3 nucleotides are TGCGCCAGCAGCTTTGGGGGTACAGGGGGTTATACAAACATTCAGTACTTC.

The genes are TRBV11-2 and TRBJ1-2; D might be TRBD1 (6 bases). The V and J ends lost 5 bases and 10 bases respectively, with 20 bases between them. The CDR3 sequence is 14 residues long. Germline CDR1 and CDR2: SGHAT and FQNNGV. CDR3 in DNA: TGTGCCAGCAGCCTTAAACAGGGAGTTAGCTCCTACACCTTC. Its translation: CASSLKQGVSSYTF.

The rearrangement joins TRBV28 to TRBJ1-4; 8 nucleotides match TRBD1. This CDR3 has 16 residues. Germline CDR1 MDHEN, CDR2 SYDVKM. Trimming cost V 5 bases and J 2 bases; bases outside gene matches: 7. Here the CDR3 DNA reads TGTGCCAGCAGTATTCGACAGGGGATCACTAATGAAAAACTGTTTTTT. This codes for CASSIRQGITNEKLFF.

The chain links TRBV6-5 to TRBJ1-5; TRBD1 matches 7 bases. Germline V gene data show CDR1 as MNHEY and CDR2 as SVGAGI. The CDR3 runs 13 residues. V was clipped by 6 bases and J by 7 bases; unmatched bases: 6. In nucleotides, the CDR3 is TGTGCCAGCAGCCGCCAGACAGGGCAGCCCCAGCATTTT. It is translated as CASSRQTGQPQHF.

This chain uses TRBV5-1 with TRBJ2-7; D remains unclear. Germline values: CDR1 SGHRS, CDR2 YFSETQ. V dropped 0 bases and J dropped 0 bases, with 4 bases sitting between them. The CDR3 spans 13 residues. The CDR3 loop reads CASSLARSYEQYF. The CDR3 DNA follows: TGCGCCAGCAGCTTGGCCCGCTCCTACGAGCAGTACTTC.

The chain has TRBV15 and TRBJ1-2; D is unresolved. Per germline, CDR1 LNHNV and CDR2 YYDKDF (reference sequence). V gave up 0 bases and J gave up 8 bases, with 7 bases separating them. The CDR3 is 12 amino acids. This CDR3 is CATSRDRSGYTF. Here the CDR3 DNA reads TGTGCCACCAGCAGAGATCGTTCCGGCTACACCTTC.

The chain recombines TRBV10-1 with TRBJ2-7; the D gene is possibly TRBD2 (6 bases). The CDR3 covers 17 residues. Germline V lookup: CDR1 WNHNN, CDR2 SYGVQD (reference sequence). V was clipped by 4 bases and J by 6 bases, with 25 bases between them. CDR3 DNA sequence: TGCGCCAGCAGTGGATTTCCCGGAGGCGGGAACTTGGGCGAGCAGTACTTC. This codes for CASSGFPGGGNLGEQYF.

This clone showed up just once. This chain joins TRBV7-8 and TRBJ2-7, with 8 bases fitting TRBD1. V dropped 5 bases and J dropped 7; count of bases not matched to a gene: 10. CDR1 SGHVS and CDR2 FQNEAQ come from the germline V gene. The CDR3 length is 14 residues. The CDR3 sequence is CASSKSQGAEEQYF. CDR3 bases: TGTGCCAGCAGCAAAAGCCAGGGGGCAGAGGAGCAGTACTTC.

The rearrangement links TRBV28 to TRBJ2-1; a possible D gene is TRBD2 (6 bases). CDR1 is MDHEN and CDR2 is SYDVKM in the germline V gene. V lost 3 bases and J 6 bases, leaving 12 bases between the germline ends. The CDR3 sequence is 14 residues long. The CDR3 sequence: CASSFWRALNEQFF. The CDR3 DNA is TGTGCCAGCAGTTTCTGGAGGGCCCTCAATGAGCAGTTCTTC.

V gene TRBV5-6 combines with J gene TRBJ2-7, with D perhaps matching TRBD1 (6 bases). Trimming stripped 1 base from V and 5 bases from J, with 10 bases between. There are 13 residues in the CDR3. Per the germline V gene, CDR1 is SGHDT and CDR2 is YYEEEE. DNA for the CDR3: TGTGCCAGCAGCTTGCGAGGGGGAGACGAGCAGTACTTC. It codes for CASSLRGGDEQYF.

The chain carries TRBV7-6 and TRBJ2-5; 8 bases match TRBD2. Germline V gene data show CDR1 as SGHVS and CDR2 as FNYEAQ. Losses at the gene ends were 0 bases for V and 0 bases for J; bases not matched to a gene: 9. CDR3 length: 18 residues. The CDR3 sequence: CASSLAPLGGGNQETQYF. Here the CDR3 DNA reads TGTGCCAGCAGCTTAGCCCCCCTTGGCGGGGGGAACCAAGAGACCCAGTACTTC.

The genes are TRBV5-8 and TRBJ2-5; 8 bases are shared with TRBD2. Trimming at V came to 4 bases and at J to 1 base, leaving 12 bases not matched to a gene. Germline CDR1 SGHTS, CDR2 YDEGEE. CDR3 length: 17 residues. The CDR3 sequence is CASSLYALAGPQETQYF. In nucleotides, the CDR3 is TGTGCCAGCAGCCTCTACGCCCTAGCGGGTCCCCAAGAGACCCAGTACTTC.

The rearrangement uses TRBV7-6 and TRBJ2-7; 8 bases are a match to TRBD2. Trimming cost V 5 bases and J 4 bases; bases outside gene matches: 10. Germline CDR1 and CDR2: SGHVS and FNYEAQ. The CDR3 sequence is 15 residues long. CDR3 region: CASSERPGGPYEQYF. The CDR3 bases are TGTGCCAGCAGCGAAAGACCGGGAGGGCCGTACGAGCAGTACTTC.

This clone has a handful of counts. The chain couples TRBV5-1 to TRBJ2-7; D is unresolved. CDR3 size: 12 residues. Trimming stripped 2 bases from V and 6 bases from J, with 9 bases between. The germline CDR1 and CDR2 sequences are SGHRS and YFSETQ. CDR3 in amino acids: CASSFSGSEQYF. The CDR3 nucleotides are TGCGCCAGCAGCTTTTCAGGTTCCGAGCAGTACTTC.

This sequence joins TRBV5-1 and TRBJ2-1; 10 nucleotides agree with TRBD2. The CDR3 length is 18 residues. V lost 5 bases and J lost 5; bases outside the gene matches: 16. The V gene's germline CDR1 is SGHRS and CDR2 YFSETQ. CDR3 nucleotide sequence: TGCGCCAGCAGGTCCCCTAATACTAGCGGGGCCCGGAACAATGAGCAGTTCTTC. It encodes CASRSPNTSGARNNEQFF.

This clone turned up a few times. The V and J genes are TRBV10-2 and TRBJ2-2; D is unresolved. CDR1 and CDR2 from the germline V gene are WSHSY and SAAADI. The CDR3 is made up of 14 amino acids. Trimming took 8 bases from V and 3 from J, leaving 13 bases between them. Written as DNA, the CDR3 is TGCGCCAGCTCCTTTAGTAGCCACACCGGGGAGCTGTTTTTT. Translation: CASSFSSHTGELFF.

This rearrangement joins TRBV19 to TRBJ2-7; tentative D call: TRBD2 (6 bases). Trimming stripped 6 bases from V and 2 bases from J, with 11 bases between. Germline V lookup: CDR1 LNHDA, CDR2 SQIVND (reference sequence). This CDR3 contains 13 residues. CDR3 sequence (DNA): TGTGCCAGTAGACAGGCGGGGACCTACGAGCAGTACTTC. Its protein product is CASRQAGTYEQYF.